The present TCR beta chain was sequenced within a study of identical twins. Study findings and constraints: Out-of-frame beta sequences exhibited a weaker degree of excess twin sharing.

Each CDR3 protein gets one entry after TCRdb re-called the 5' RACE reads with MiXCR. This table has 650,000 to 800,000 distinct CDR3 sequences, around 8.3% appearing once. This clonotype was seen a handful of times. Antigen: not known. The CDR3 is made up of 15 amino acids. Germline V CDR1 and CDR2: MGHDK, SYGVNS. V lost 5 bases and J lost 3, with 13 bases in between. These same data were also listed under a study on yellow fever vaccine responses in identical twins. This second report adds: Twins reportedly showed a vaccine T cell response that seemed partly convergent and partly personalized.

V gene TRBV25-1 combines with J gene TRBJ2-2, with D possibly being TRBD2 (7 bases). Source material: PBMCs. This receptor was obtained from a woman younger than 30 in good health. The DNA of the CDR3 is TGTGCCAGCAGTCGGGGGGCCCCGGACACCGGGGAGCTGTTTTTT. Translation gives CASSRGAPDTGELFF.